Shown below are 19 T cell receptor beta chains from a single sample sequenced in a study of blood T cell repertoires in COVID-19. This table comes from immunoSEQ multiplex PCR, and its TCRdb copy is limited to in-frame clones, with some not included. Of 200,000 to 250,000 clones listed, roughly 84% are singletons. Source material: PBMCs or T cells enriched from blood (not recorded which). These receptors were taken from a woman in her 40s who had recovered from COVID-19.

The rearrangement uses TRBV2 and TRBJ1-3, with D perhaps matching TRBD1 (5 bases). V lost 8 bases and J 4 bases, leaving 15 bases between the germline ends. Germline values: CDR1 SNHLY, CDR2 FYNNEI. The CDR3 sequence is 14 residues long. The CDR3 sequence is CASWGGLTGNTIYF. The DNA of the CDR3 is TGTGCCAGCTGGGGCGGTTTGACGGGAAACACCATATATTTT.

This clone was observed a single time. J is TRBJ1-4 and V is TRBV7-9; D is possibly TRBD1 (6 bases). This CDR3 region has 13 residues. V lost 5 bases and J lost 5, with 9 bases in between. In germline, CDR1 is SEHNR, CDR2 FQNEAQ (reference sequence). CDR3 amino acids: CASSRDTNEKLFF. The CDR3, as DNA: TGTGCCAGCAGCCGGGACACCAATGAAAAACTGTTTTTT.

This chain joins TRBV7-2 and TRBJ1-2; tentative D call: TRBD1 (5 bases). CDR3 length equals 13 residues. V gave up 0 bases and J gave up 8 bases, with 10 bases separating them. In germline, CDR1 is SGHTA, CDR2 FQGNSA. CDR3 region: CASSLARDRGYTF. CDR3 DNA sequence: TGTGCCAGCAGCTTAGCCAGGGATCGGGGCTACACCTTC.

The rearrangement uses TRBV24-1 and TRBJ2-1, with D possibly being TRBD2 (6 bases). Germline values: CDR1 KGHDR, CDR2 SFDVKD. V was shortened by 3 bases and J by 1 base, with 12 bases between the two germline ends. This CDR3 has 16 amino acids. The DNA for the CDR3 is TGTGCCACCAGTGATGGAGCGGGCCAATCCTACAATGAGCAGTTCTTC. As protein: CATSDGAGQSYNEQFF.

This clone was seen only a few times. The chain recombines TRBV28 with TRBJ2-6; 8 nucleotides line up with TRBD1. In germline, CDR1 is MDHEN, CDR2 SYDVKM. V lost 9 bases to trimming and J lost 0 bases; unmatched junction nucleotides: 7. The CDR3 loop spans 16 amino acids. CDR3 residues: CARGTGRVSGANVLTF. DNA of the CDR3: TGTGCCAGAGGGACAGGCCGAGTCTCTGGGGCCAACGTCCTGACTTTC.

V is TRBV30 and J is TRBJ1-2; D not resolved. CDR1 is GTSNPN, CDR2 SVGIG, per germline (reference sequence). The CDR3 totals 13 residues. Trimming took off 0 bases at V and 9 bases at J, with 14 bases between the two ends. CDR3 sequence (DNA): TGTGCCTGGAGTGTTCCACCGGGCGGGAGCTACACCTTC. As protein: CAWSVPPGGSYTF.

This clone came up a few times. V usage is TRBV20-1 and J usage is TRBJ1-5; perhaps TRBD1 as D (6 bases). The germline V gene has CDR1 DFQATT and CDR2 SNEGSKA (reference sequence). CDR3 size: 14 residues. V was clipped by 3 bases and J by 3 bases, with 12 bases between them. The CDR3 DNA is TGCAGTGCTAGTACCGGACAGCCCAATCAGCCCCAGCATTTT. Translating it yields CSASTGQPNQPQHF.

The CDR3 here is CASSLRRGMAYEQYF. The CDR3 nucleotides read TGTGCCAGCAGTTTACGTCGGGGAATGGCCTACGAGCAGTACTTC. V is TRBV27 and J is TRBJ2-7, with D possibly being TRBD2 (5 bases). CDR1 MNHEY and CDR2 SMNVEV come from the germline V gene (reference sequence). CDR3 length equals 15 residues. Trimming took off 2 bases at V and 2 bases at J, with 13 bases between the two ends.

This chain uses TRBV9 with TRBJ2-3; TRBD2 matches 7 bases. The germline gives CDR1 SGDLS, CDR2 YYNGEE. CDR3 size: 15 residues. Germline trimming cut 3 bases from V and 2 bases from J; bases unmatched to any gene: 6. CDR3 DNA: TGTGCCAGCAGCGCGGATAGCGGGCCCACAGATACGCAGTATTTT. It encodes CASSADSGPTDTQYF.

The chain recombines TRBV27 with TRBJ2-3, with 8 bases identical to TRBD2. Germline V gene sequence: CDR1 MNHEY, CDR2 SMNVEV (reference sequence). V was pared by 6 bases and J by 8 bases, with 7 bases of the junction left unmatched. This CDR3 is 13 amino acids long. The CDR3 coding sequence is TGTGCCAGCAGGAAGCGGGAGTCGGGTACGCAGTATTTT. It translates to CASRKRESGTQYF.

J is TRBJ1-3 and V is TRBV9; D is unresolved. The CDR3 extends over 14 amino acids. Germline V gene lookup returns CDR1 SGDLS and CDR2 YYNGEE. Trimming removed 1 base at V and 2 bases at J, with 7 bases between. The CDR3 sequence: CASSVSETGNTIYF. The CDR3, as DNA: TGTGCCAGCAGCGTATCTGAGACTGGAAACACCATATATTTT.

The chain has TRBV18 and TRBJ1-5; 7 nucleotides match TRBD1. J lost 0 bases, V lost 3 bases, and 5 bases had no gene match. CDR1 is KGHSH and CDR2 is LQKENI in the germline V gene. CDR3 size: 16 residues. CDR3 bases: TGTGCCAGCTCACCGCGACAGGGCAATAGCAATCAGCCCCAGCATTTT. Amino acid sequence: CASSPRQGNSNQPQHF.

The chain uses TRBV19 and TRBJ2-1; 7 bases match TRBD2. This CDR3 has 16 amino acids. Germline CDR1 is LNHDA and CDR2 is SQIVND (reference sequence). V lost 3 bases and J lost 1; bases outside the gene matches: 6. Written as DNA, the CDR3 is TGTGCCAGTAGTATGTCGGGAGGTGGTTCCTACAATGAGCAGTTCTTC. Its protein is CASSMSGGGSYNEQFF.

CDR3 DNA sequence: TGTGCCTTTGACAGGGGCGAGGGGAGTTTCTTT. Translation: CAFDRGEGSFF. V usage is TRBV2 and J usage is TRBJ1-1; 8 bases are a match to TRBD1. The V segment lost 11 bases and the J segment 13 bases; nucleotides outside the gene matches: 12. This CDR3 has 11 residues. In germline, CDR1 is SNHLY, CDR2 FYNNEI.

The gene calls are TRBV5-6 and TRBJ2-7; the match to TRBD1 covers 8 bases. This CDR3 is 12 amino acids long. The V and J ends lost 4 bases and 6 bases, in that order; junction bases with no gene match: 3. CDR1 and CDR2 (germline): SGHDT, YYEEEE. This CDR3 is CASSRTGIEQYF. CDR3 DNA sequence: TGTGCCAGCAGCCGGACAGGGATCGAGCAGTACTTC.

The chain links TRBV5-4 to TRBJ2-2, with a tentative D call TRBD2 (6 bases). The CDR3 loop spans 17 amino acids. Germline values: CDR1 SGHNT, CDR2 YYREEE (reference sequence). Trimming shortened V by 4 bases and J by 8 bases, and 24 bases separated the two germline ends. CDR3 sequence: CASSAPGLHSGTGELFF. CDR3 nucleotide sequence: TGTGCCAGCAGCGCGCCGGGACTCCACTCTGGCACTGGGGAGCTGTTTTTT. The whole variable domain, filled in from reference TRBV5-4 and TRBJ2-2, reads ETGVTQSPTHLIKTRGQQVTLRCSSQSGHNTVSWYQQALGQGPQFIFQYYREEENGRGNFPPRFSGLQFPNYSSELNVNALELDDSALYLCASSAPGLHSGTGELFFGEGSRLTVL.

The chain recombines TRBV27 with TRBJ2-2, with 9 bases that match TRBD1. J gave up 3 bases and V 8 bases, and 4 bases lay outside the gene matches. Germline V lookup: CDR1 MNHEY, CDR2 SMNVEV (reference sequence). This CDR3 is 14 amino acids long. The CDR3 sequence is CASRDRADTGELFF. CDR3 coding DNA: TGTGCCAGCCGGGACAGGGCCGACACCGGGGAGCTGTTTTTT.

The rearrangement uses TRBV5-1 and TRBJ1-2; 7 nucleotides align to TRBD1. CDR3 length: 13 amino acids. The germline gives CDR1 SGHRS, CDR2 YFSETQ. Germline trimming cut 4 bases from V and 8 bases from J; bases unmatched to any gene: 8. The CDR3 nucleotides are TGCGCCAGCAGCCGAACGACAGGGCAGGGCTACACCTTC. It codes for CASSRTTGQGYTF.

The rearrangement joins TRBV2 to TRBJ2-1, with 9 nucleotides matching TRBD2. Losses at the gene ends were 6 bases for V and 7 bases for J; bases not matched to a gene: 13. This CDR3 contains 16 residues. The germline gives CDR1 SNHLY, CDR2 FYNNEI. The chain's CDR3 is CASSHLGLARGNEQFF. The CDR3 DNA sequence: TGTGCCAGCAGCCACCTCGGACTAGCGAGGGGGAATGAGCAGTTCTTC.